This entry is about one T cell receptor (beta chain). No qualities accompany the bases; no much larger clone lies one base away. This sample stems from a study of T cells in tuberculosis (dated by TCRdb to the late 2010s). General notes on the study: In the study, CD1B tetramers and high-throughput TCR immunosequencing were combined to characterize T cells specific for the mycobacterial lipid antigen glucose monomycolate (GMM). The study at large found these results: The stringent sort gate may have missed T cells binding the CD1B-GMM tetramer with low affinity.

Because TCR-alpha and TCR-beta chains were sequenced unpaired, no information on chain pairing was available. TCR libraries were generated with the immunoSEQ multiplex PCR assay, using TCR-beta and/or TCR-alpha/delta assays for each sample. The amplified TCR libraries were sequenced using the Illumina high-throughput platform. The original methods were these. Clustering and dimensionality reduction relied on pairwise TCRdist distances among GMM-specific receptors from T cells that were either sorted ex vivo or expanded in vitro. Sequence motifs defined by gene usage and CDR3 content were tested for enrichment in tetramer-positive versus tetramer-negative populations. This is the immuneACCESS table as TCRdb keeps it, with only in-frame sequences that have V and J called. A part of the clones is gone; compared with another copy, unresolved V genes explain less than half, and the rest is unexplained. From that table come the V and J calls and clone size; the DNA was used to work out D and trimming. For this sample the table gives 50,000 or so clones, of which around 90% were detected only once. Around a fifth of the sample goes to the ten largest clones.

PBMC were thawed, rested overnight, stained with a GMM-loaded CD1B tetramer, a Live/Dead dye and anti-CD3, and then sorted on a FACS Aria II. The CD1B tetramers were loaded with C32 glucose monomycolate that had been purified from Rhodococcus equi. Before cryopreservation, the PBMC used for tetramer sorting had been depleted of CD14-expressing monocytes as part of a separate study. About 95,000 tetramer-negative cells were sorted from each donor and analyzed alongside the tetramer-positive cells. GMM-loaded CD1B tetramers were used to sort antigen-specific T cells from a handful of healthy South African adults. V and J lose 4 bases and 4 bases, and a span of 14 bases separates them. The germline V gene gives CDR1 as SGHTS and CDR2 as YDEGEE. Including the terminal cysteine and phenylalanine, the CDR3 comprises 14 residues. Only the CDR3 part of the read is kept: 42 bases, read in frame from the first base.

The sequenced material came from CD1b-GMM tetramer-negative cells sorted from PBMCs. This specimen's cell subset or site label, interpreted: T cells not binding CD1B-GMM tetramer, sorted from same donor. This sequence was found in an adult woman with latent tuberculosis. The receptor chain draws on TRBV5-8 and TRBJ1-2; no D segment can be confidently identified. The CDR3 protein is CASSPRQDTYGYTF. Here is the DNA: TGTGCCAGCAGCCCCCGACAAGACACCTATGGCTACACCTTC. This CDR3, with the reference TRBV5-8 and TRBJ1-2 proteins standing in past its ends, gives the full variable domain EAGVTQSPTHLIKTRGQQATLRCSPISGHTSVYWYQQALGLGLQFLLWYDEGEERNRGNFPPRFSGRQFPNYSSELNVNALELEDSALYLCASSPRQDTYGYTFGSGTRLTVV.